Shown below are 31 T cell receptor beta chains from a single sample sequenced in a study of PD-L1 blockade in urothelial cancer. Repertoires were generated with immunoSEQ multiplex PCR, while TCRdb's copy carries only in-frame clones and drops some. The sample consists of 20,000 to 25,000 clones, around 89% of them appearing once. The source material was PBMCs, sampled around atezolizumab (anti-PD-L1) treatment. The receptor set was obtained from a woman in her sixties or seventies with urothelial cancer.

The chain joins TRBV7-9 to TRBJ1-2; D ambiguous. V lost 1 base and J 7 bases, leaving 7 bases between the germline ends. The CDR3 runs 12 residues. Germline CDR1 and CDR2: SEHNR and FQNEAQ (reference sequence). The CDR3, as DNA: TGTGCCAGCAGCTTAGGGACTAGTGGCTACACCTTC. This gives the protein CASSLGTSGYTF.

This sequence joins TRBV19 and TRBJ2-2; D ambiguous. CDR1 and CDR2 from the germline V gene are LNHDA and SQIVND (reference sequence). This CDR3 is 13 amino acids long. Trimming took 1 base from V and 5 from J, leaving 5 bases between them. CDR3: CASSIARTGELFF. As DNA, the CDR3 is TGTGCCAGTAGTATAGCGCGGACCGGGGAGCTGTTTTTT.

V and J are TRBV2 and TRBJ2-5; D unresolved. V lost 3 bases and J 2 bases, leaving 4 bases between the germline ends. The CDR3 totals 12 residues. Germline V gene lookup returns CDR1 SNHLY and CDR2 FYNNEI. The CDR3 loop is CASSERQETQYF. Here the CDR3 DNA reads TGTGCCAGCAGTGAGCGGCAAGAGACCCAGTACTTC. The whole variable domain, filled in from reference TRBV2 and TRBJ2-5, reads EPEVTQTPSHQVTQMGQEVILRCVPISNHLYFYWYRQILGQKVEFLVSFYNNEISEKSEIFDDQFSVERPDGSNFTLKIRSTKLEDSAMYFCASSERQETQYFGPGTRLLVL.

The chain couples TRBV19 to TRBJ1-5, with D possibly matching TRBD1 (6 bases). Trimming took 3 bases from V and 6 from J, leaving 9 bases between them. The CDR3 is made up of 13 amino acids. The germline V gene has CDR1 LNHDA and CDR2 SQIVND (reference sequence). The CDR3 DNA reads as TGTGCCAGTAGTATCCAGGGGACTCAGCCCCAGCATTTT. Protein: CASSIQGTQPQHF.

This clone appeared a single time. The rearrangement uses TRBV4-1 and TRBJ2-2, with D unclear. This CDR3 has 14 residues. V lost 4 bases and J lost 5, with 11 bases in between. The V gene's germline CDR1 is MGHRA and CDR2 YSYEKL. Written as DNA, the CDR3 is TGCGCCAGCAGCCCAGCGAGAGAAACCGGGGAGCTGTTTTTT. Residues: CASSPARETGELFF.

The gene calls are TRBV7-2 and TRBJ2-7; 13 nucleotides line up with TRBD2. Unmatched junction bases numbered 12, after V lost 11 bases and J lost 5 bases. From germline, CDR1 is SGHTA and CDR2 FQGNSA. The CDR3 is made up of 15 amino acids. CDR3 DNA: TGTGCCTGCCAAACTAGCGGGAGGGCCGTAAACGAGCAGTACTTC. Residues: CACQTSGRAVNEQYF.

This clone has a single count. The chain joins TRBV27 to TRBJ2-1, with TRBD2 identical over 7 bases. The CDR3 consists of 17 residues. Germline CDR1 and CDR2: MNHEY and SMNVEV (reference sequence). V lost 5 bases, J lost 0 bases, and 10 bases stayed unmatched. CDR3 bases: TGTGCCAGCAGTCCCTCAACTAGCGCTAGCTCCTACAATGAGCAGTTCTTC. This gives the protein CASSPSTSASSYNEQFF.

This clone was counted a few times. The chain uses TRBV30 and TRBJ2-1; 11 nucleotides align to TRBD2. Germline CDR1 reads GTSNPN; CDR2 reads SVGIG (reference sequence). With V trimmed by 2 bases and J by 6 bases, 3 bases remained unmatched. The CDR3 totals 14 residues. The CDR3 sequence is CAWSILAGVNEQFF. The DNA of the CDR3 is TGTGCCTGGAGTATACTAGCGGGGGTCAATGAGCAGTTCTTC.

The chain couples TRBV2 to TRBJ1-1; D is perhaps TRBD1 (6 bases). The germline gives CDR1 SNHLY, CDR2 FYNNEI. CDR3 length: 14 residues. Trimming stripped 8 bases from V and 5 bases from J, with 18 bases between. The CDR3 is CASHDTGLGTEAFF. The DNA of the CDR3 is TGTGCCAGCCATGATACAGGGTTGGGGACTGAAGCTTTCTTT.

The rearrangement joins TRBV11-3 to TRBJ2-5, with D possibly TRBD2 on 6 matching bases. CDR1 is SGHNT and CDR2 is YENEEA in the germline V gene. Trimming pared 2 bases from V and 4 bases from J, leaving 23 bases between. The CDR3 covers 18 residues. The CDR3 nucleotides are TGTGCCAGCAGCTTAAGGGCCCCGGGACTTTGGGGAGGAGAGACCCAGTACTTC. This translates into CASSLRAPGLWGGETQYF.

V is TRBV5-1 and J is TRBJ1-5; 9 bases match TRBD1. The junction had 6 bases not matched to a gene; V was cut back by 4 bases and J by 7 bases. Germline assignment: CDR1 SGHRS and CDR2 YFSETQ. CDR3 length: 14 residues. Here the CDR3 reads CASSPDRGNQPQHF. CDR3 nucleotides: TGCGCCAGCAGCCCGGACAGGGGAAACCAGCCCCAGCATTTT.

The rearrangement joins TRBV11-2 to TRBJ2-1; 8 nucleotides match TRBD2. CDR3 length equals 18 residues. CDR1 SGHAT and CDR2 FQNNGV come from the germline V gene. The ends lost 5 bases at V and 2 bases at J; junction bases unmatched: 14. CDR3 DNA sequence: TGTGCCAGCAGCGCCCCTATGGGGCTAGCGGGCCCCTACAATGAGCAGTTCTTC. Its translation is CASSAPMGLAGPYNEQFF.

This chain joins TRBV28 and TRBJ2-7; the D is unclear. The germline V and J ends were trimmed by 4 bases and 3 bases, with 7 bases remaining between them. This CDR3 comprises 12 residues. Germline V gene sequence: CDR1 MDHEN, CDR2 SYDVKM. CDR3 in amino acids: CASSSSIYEQYF. DNA of the CDR3: TGTGCCAGCAGTTCCTCTATCTACGAGCAGTACTTC.

This clone showed up just once. The chain recombines TRBV18 with TRBJ1-5, with no clear D. Germline CDR1 KGHSH, CDR2 LQKENI. The CDR3 is 14 residues long. Trimming removed 6 bases at V and 0 bases at J, with 9 bases between. The CDR3 loop is CASSASGSNQPQHF. CDR3 nucleotides: TGTGCCAGCTCCGCCTCCGGTAGCAATCAGCCCCAGCATTTT.

The genes are TRBV6-1 and TRBJ1-1; 8 nucleotides agree with TRBD1. Trimming took 7 bases from V and 5 from J; bases not matched to a gene: 12. This CDR3 spans 15 amino acids. Germline CDR1 and CDR2: MNHNS and SASEGT. The CDR3 DNA reads TGTGCCAGCATCGAAGGGAACAGGGGGAATACTGAAGCTTTCTTT. Its protein product is CASIEGNRGNTEAFF.

The rearrangement joins TRBV7-9 to TRBJ2-2, with TRBD2 matching over 10 bases. Germline-derived CDR1 and CDR2 are SEHNR and FQNEAQ (reference sequence). Trimming removed 5 bases from V and 6 bases from J; junction bases left unmatched: 6. The CDR3 covers 15 residues. Here the CDR3 reads CASSTLAGIAGELFF. DNA for the CDR3: TGTGCCAGCAGCACACTAGCGGGAATCGCCGGGGAGCTGTTTTTT.

The CDR3 sequence: CASSSWEETQYF. CDR3 nucleotide sequence: TGTGCCAGCAGCTCCTGGGAGGAGACCCAGTACTTC. The V gene is TRBV5-4, the J gene TRBJ2-5, with D possibly TRBD2 on 5 matching bases. The CDR3 is made up of 12 amino acids. The V gene's germline CDR1 is SGHNT and CDR2 YYREEE (reference sequence). Trimming took 3 bases from V and 5 from J, leaving 8 bases between them.

This chain links TRBV11-2 with TRBJ1-2; 7 nucleotides align to TRBD1. The J segment lost 7 bases and the V segment lost 0 bases, leaving 5 bases of the junction unmatched. Per germline, CDR1 SGHAT and CDR2 FQNNGV. This CDR3 is 14 amino acids long. This chain's CDR3 is CASSLDRGTFGYTF. For the CDR3, the DNA is TGTGCCAGCAGCTTAGACAGGGGGACTTTTGGCTACACCTTC.

This clone was picked up one time. This chain joins TRBV5-1 and TRBJ2-7; TRBD2 agrees at 9 bases. Germline V lookup: CDR1 SGHRS, CDR2 YFSETQ. After removal of 4 bases from V and 4 bases from J, the junction contained 15 bases not matched to a gene. This CDR3 comprises 17 residues. The CDR3 DNA follows: TGCGCCAGCAGCCTAGGAATGATACTAGCGGGTCCGTACGAGCAGTACTTC. Its translation is CASSLGMILAGPYEQYF.

The chain recombines TRBV29-1 with TRBJ1-1; 8 bases align to TRBD1. The CDR3 loop spans 14 amino acids. Germline CDR1 SQVTM, CDR2 ANQGSEA. The V segment lost 1 base and the J segment 6 bases; nucleotides outside the gene matches: 7. CDR3 sequence (DNA): TGCAGCGTTGAAGGGACAGGGCGTATCGCTGAAGCTTTCTTT. Amino acids: CSVEGTGRIAEAFF.

V is TRBV7-3 and J is TRBJ2-2, with no clear D. Germline CDR1 reads SGHTA; CDR2 reads FQGTGA. This CDR3 is 13 amino acids long. V gave up 5 bases and J gave up 0 bases, with 4 bases separating them. DNA for the CDR3: TGTGCCAGCAGCCACTCGAACACCGGGGAGCTGTTTTTT. It codes for CASSHSNTGELFF.

The chain has TRBV5-1 and TRBJ2-1; 10 bases map to TRBD2. Germline trimming cut 1 base from V and 6 bases from J; bases unmatched to any gene: 7. This CDR3 has 16 residues. Germline lookup yields CDR1 SGHRS and CDR2 YFSETQ. The CDR3 loop is CASSLLQAGGGNEQFF. The CDR3, as DNA: TGCGCCAGCAGCTTGTTGCAAGCGGGAGGGGGCAATGAGCAGTTCTTC.

This sequence joins TRBV6-5 and TRBJ2-5, with 10 bases identical to TRBD2. V gave up 5 bases and J gave up 7 bases; unmatched junction bases: 7. The CDR3 is 14 amino acids. Looked up from germline, CDR1 is MNHEY and CDR2 is SVGAGI. For the CDR3, the DNA is TGTGCCAGCAGTCCCTTTATAGCGGGGGGGACCCAGTACTTC. It is translated as CASSPFIAGGTQYF.

The rearrangement links TRBV7-9 to TRBJ2-3; 10 nucleotides line up with TRBD2. V dropped 5 bases and J dropped 3; count of bases not matched to a gene: 5. The CDR3 is 15 amino acids. CDR1 is SEHNR and CDR2 is FQNEAQ in the germline V gene (reference sequence). Written as DNA, the CDR3 is TGTGCCAGCAGCCCCGGGACTAGCGAAACAGATACGCAGTATTTT. Its protein product is CASSPGTSETDTQYF.

The chain joins TRBV7-6 to TRBJ2-5; 11 nucleotides agree with TRBD2. The germline CDR1 and CDR2 sequences are SGHVS and FNYEAQ. This CDR3 has 16 amino acids. The trim removed 5 bases at V and 2 bases at J, leaving 7 bases unmatched. The DNA for the CDR3 is TGTGCCAGCAGCCCAGGGGGACTAGCGGTGCAAGAGACCCAGTACTTC. It is translated as CASSPGGLAVQETQYF.

The chain uses TRBV9 and TRBJ2-1; the match to TRBD1 covers 8 bases. There are 15 residues in the CDR3. CDR1 and CDR2 from the germline V gene are SGDLS and YYNGEE. V was clipped by 1 base and J by 4 bases; unmatched bases: 4. In DNA, the CDR3 is TGTGCCAGCAGCGTACAGGGGGCGACGTACAATGAGCAGTTCTTC. Amino acids: CASSVQGATYNEQFF.

CDR3 in DNA: TGTGCCAGCAGCTTGACCGGGACAGGGGATGAAAAACTGTTTTTT. It is translated as CASSLTGTGDEKLFF. The chain joins TRBV6-5 to TRBJ1-4, with 10 bases matching TRBD1. Germline CDR1 is MNHEY and CDR2 is SVGAGI. The CDR3 is 15 residues long. V gave up 6 bases and J gave up 6 bases; unmatched junction bases: 7.

The J gene is TRBJ2-7, the V gene TRBV5-1; D may be TRBD2 (5 bases). The germline V and J ends were trimmed by 5 bases and 2 bases, with 14 bases remaining between them. This CDR3 spans 14 amino acids. The germline V gene encodes CDR1 SGHRS and CDR2 YFSETQ. CDR3: CASSLGSSAYEQYF. For the CDR3, the DNA is TGCGCCAGCAGTTTAGGGAGTAGCGCCTACGAGCAGTACTTC. Looking up the rest from reference TRBV5-1 and TRBJ2-7 gives the full variable domain: KAGVTQTPRYLIKTRGQQVTLSCSPISGHRSVSWYQQTPGQGLQFLFEYFSETQRNKGNFPGRFSGRQFSNSRSEMNVSTLELGDSALYLCASSLGSSAYEQYFGPGTRLTVT.

The J gene is TRBJ1-6, the V gene TRBV9; 11 bases are a match to TRBD1. The CDR3 has 17 amino acids. CDR1 is SGDLS, CDR2 YYNGEE, per germline. The V segment lost 3 bases and the J segment 7 bases; nucleotides outside the gene matches: 9. CDR3 loop: CASSAPGQGADNSPLHF. The CDR3 DNA sequence: TGTGCCAGCAGCGCCCCTGGACAGGGGGCAGACAATTCACCCCTCCACTTT.

This chain joins TRBV2 and TRBJ1-2; maybe TRBD1 (5 bases). Trimming removed 4 bases at V and 7 bases at J, with 16 bases between. Germline V gene data show CDR1 as SNHLY and CDR2 as FYNNEI. The CDR3 runs to 14 residues. This chain's CDR3 is CASSVRQGSPGYTF. In DNA, the CDR3 is TGTGCCAGCAGTGTTCGGCAGGGCTCCCCTGGCTACACCTTC. Filled out from reference TRBV2 and TRBJ1-2, the complete variable domain reads EPEVTQTPSHQVTQMGQEVILRCVPISNHLYFYWYRQILGQKVEFLVSFYNNEISEKSEIFDDQFSVERPDGSNFTLKIRSTKLEDSAMYFCASSVRQGSPGYTFGSGTRLTVV.

The J gene is TRBJ1-5, the V gene TRBV19; unclear D gene. Germline V CDR1 and CDR2: LNHDA, SQIVND (reference sequence). The ends were cut back, 3 bases at V and 8 bases at J, with 8 bases in the middle. The CDR3 length is 12 residues. CDR3 residues: CASSIFGKPQHF. CDR3 in DNA: TGTGCCAGTAGTATTTTCGGGAAGCCCCAGCATTTT.